Many counts were recorded for the clone carrying this TCR beta chain. Antigen unknown. An absence of ophthalmopathy progression within 18 months meant stable Graves' hyperthyroidism. This record belongs to a study of T cells in Graves' hyperthyroidism and ophthalmopathy. Looked up from germline, CDR1 is KGHDR and CDR2 is SFDVKD. The CDR3 extends over 14 amino acids. The V gene lost 5 bases and the J gene lost 5 bases, with 14 bases spanning the gap. Whole-study results and caveats: Prediction of ophthalmopathy progression came a median approximately 7 months pre-onset.

Amplified regions were TCR beta CDR3 sequences from RNA transcripts. Initially, a first-round RT-PCR of the TCR CDR3 employed the HTBI primer set. From the multiplex PCR reads, TCRdb called clonotypes with MiXCR, one entry per CDR3 protein. This sample has approximately 590,000 distinct CDR3 sequences; just over 45% occur once, and the top ten carry 8% to 8.5%. The rearrangement links TRBV24-1 to TRBJ1-2; TRBD1 might be the D (6 bases). The sequence derives from a woman aged 18-29 years with Graves' hyperthyroidism. Sequencing input: peripheral blood or thyroid tissue (not recorded which). CDR3 in amino acids: CATSGGGPAYGYTF. The CDR3 DNA follows: TGTGCCACCAGTGGGGGGGGCCCTGCATATGGCTACACCTTC.